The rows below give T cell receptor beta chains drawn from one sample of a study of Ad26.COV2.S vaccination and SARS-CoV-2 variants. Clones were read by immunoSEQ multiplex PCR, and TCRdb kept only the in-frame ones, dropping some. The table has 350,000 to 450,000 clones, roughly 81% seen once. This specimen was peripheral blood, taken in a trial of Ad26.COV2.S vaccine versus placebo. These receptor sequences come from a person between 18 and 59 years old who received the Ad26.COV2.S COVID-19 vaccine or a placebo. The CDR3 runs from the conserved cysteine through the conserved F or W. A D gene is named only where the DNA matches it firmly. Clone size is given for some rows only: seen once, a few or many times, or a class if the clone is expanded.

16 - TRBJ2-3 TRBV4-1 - TGCGCCAGCAGCCGGGGAAGGTGGGAGCGCACAGATACGCAGTATTTT CASSRGRWERTDTQYF
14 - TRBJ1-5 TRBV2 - TGTGCCAGCAGTGAAAGCCTGTTTAATCAGCCCCAGCATTTT CASSESLFNQPQHF
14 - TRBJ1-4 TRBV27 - TGTGCCAGCAGTTTAATAGGGTCGAAGGAAAAACTGTTTTTT CASSLIGSKEKLFF
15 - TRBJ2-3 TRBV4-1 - TGCGCCAGCAGCCAAGCCGGAGGCAGACCAGATACGCAGTATTTT CASSQAGGRPDTQYF
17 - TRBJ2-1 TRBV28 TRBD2 TGTGCCAGCAGTAACCCTAGCGGGAGGGCCGTCGACAATGAGCAGTTCTTC CASSNPSGRAVDNEQFF
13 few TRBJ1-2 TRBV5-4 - TGTGCCAGCAGTACGCCAGGGGATCTTGGCTACACCTTC CASSTPGDLGYTF
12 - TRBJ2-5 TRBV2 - TGTGCCATCCCCCGGGGGAGAGAGACCCAGTACTTC CAIPRGRETQYF
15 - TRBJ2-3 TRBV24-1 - TGTGCCACCAGTGATCGCCGGGACCGCACAGATACGCAGTATTTT CATSDRRDRTDTQYF
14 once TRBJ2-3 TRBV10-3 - TGTGCCATCACCACAAGCCAGGGAGCAGATACGCAGTATTTT CAITTSQGADTQYF
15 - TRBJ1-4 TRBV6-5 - TGTGCCAGCAGTTATGGTGCCGCAACTAATGAAAAACTGTTTTTT CASSYGAATNEKLFF
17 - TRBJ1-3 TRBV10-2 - TGCGCCAGCAGTGACCTCGGCAGGGGCGCTGGGGGAAACACCATATATTTT CASSDLGRGAGGNTIYF
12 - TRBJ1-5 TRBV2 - TGTGCCAGCCACAGTAGCAATCAGCCCCAGCATTTT CASHSSNQPQHF
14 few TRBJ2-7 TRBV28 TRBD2 TGTGCCAGCAGTTTAACTAGCGGGACTAACGAGCAGTACTTC CASSLTSGTNEQYF
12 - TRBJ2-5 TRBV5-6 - TGTGCCAGCAGCTTTTCCGGCGAGACCCAGTACTTC CASSFSGETQYF
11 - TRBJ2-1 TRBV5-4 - TGTGCCACCACCTTAGGGAATGAGCAGTTCTTC CATTLGNEQFF
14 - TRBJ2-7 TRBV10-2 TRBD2 TGCGCCAGCAGTGCGGCTAGCGGGATCTACGAGCAGTACTTC CASSAASGIYEQYF
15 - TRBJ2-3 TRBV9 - TGTGCCAGCAGCGCCGGGGACAATCGGGCAGATACGCAGTATTTT CASSAGDNRADTQYF
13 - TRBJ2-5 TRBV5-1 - TGCGCCAGCTGGAGCGACAGCCAAGAGACCCAGTACTTC CASWSDSQETQYF